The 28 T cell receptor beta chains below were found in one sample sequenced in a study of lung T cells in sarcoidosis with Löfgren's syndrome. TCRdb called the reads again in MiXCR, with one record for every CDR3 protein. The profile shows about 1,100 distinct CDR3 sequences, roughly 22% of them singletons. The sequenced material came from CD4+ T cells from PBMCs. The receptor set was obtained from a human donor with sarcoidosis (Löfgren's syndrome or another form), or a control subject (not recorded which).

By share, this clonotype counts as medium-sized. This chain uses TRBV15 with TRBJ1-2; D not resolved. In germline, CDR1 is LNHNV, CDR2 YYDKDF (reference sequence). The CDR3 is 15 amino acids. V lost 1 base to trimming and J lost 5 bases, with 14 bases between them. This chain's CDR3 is CATSRGRTENYGYTF. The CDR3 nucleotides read TGTGCCACCAGCAGAGGAAGGACCGAGAATTATGGCTACACCTTC.

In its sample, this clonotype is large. The CDR3 DNA follows: TGCAGTGCTAGAGATGGGGGCGGCTACAATGAGCAGTTCTTC. It yields the protein CSARDGGGYNEQFF. The V call is TRBV20-1, the J call TRBJ2-1, with D possibly being TRBD1 (6 bases). The CDR3 runs 14 residues. CDR1 and CDR2 (germline): DFQATT, SNEGSKA (reference sequence). The V gene lost 0 bases and the J gene lost 3 bases, with 9 bases spanning the gap.

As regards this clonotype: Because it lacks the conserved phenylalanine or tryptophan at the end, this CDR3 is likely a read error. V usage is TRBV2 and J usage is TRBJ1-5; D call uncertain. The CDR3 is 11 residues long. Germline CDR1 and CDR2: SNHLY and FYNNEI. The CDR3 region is CETLSNRPQHY. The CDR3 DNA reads TGCGAGACACTTAGCAATCGGCCCCAGCATTAT.

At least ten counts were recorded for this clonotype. This CDR3 reads CASSLDRGTQYF. For the CDR3, the DNA is TGTGCCAGCAGCTTGGACAGGGGGACCCAGTACTTC. The V gene is TRBV5-4, the J gene TRBJ2-5, with TRBD1 matching over 7 bases. The CDR3 is made up of 12 amino acids. V was pared by 0 bases and J by 7 bases, with 0 bases of the junction left unmatched. Germline lookup yields CDR1 SGHNT and CDR2 YYREEE (reference sequence). The whole variable domain, remainder taken from reference TRBV5-4 and TRBJ2-5, is ETGVTQSPTHLIKTRGQQVTLRCSSQSGHNTVSWYQQALGQGPQFIFQYYREEENGRGNFPPRFSGLQFPNYSSELNVNALELDDSALYLCASSLDRGTQYFGPGTRLLVL.

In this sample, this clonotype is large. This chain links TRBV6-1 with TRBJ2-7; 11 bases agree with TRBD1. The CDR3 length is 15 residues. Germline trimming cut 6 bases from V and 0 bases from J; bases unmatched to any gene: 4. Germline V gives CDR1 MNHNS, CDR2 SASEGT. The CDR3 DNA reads TGTGCCAGCAGAAGAGGGACAGGGGGCTCCTACGAGCAGTACTTC. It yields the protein CASRRGTGGSYEQYF.

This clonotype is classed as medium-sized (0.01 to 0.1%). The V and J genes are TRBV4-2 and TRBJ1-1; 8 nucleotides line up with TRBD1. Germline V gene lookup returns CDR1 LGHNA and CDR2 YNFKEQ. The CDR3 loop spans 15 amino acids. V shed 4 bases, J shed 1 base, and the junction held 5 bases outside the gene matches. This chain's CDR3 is CASSLQGAWNTEAFF. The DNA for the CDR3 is TGTGCCAGCAGCCTCCAGGGGGCGTGGAACACTGAAGCTTTCTTT.

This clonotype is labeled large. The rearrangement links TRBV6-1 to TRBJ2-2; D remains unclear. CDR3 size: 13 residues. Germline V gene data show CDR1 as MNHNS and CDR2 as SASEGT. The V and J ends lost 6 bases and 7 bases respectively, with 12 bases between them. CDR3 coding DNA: TGTGCCAGCAGCTGGGCCGGCGACGGGGAGCTGTTTTTT. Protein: CASSWAGDGELFF.

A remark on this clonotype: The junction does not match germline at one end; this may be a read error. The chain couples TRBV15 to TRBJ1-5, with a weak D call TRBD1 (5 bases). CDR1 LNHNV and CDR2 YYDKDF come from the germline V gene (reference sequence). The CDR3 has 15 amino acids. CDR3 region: CATSYTLTDKRPQHF. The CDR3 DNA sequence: TGCGCCACCAGCTACACCTTGACAGACAAGCGGCCCCAGCATTTT. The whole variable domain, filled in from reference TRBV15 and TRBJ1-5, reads DAMVIQNPRYQVTQFGKPVTLSCSQTLNHNVMYWYQQKSSQAPKLLFHYYDKDFNNEADTPDNFQSRRPNTSFCFLDIRSPGLGDTAMYLCATSYTLTDKRPQHFGDGTRLSIL.

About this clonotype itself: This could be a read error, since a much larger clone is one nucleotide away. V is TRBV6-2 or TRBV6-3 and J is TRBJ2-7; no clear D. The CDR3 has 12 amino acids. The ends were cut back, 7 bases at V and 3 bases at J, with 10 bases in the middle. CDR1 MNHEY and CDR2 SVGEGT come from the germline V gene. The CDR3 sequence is CASNDSRYEQYF. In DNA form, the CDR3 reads TGTGCCAGCAATGATTCGCGCTACGAGCAGTACTTC.

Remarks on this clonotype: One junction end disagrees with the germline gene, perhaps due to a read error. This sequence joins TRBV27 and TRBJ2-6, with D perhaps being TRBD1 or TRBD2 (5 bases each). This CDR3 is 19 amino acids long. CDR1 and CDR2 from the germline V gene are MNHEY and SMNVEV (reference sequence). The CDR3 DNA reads TGTGCCAGCAGTCGTGGTCCTCCGGGACGCCTCTCTGGTGCCAACGTCCTGACTTTC. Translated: CASSRGPPGRLSGANVLTF.

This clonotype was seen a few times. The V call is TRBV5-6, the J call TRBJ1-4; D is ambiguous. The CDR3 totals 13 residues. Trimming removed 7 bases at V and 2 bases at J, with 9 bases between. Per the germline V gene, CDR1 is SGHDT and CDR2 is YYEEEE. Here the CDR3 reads CASSRFTNEKLFF. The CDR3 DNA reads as TGTGCCAGCTCGAGGTTTACTAATGAAAAACTGTTTTTT.

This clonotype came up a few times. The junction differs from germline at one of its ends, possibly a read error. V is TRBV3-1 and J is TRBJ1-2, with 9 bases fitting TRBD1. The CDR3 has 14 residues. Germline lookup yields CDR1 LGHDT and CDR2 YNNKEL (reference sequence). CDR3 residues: CASGRGQGTSGYTF. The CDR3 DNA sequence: TGTGCCAGCGGCCGCGGACAGGGGACGAGTGGCTACACTTTC.

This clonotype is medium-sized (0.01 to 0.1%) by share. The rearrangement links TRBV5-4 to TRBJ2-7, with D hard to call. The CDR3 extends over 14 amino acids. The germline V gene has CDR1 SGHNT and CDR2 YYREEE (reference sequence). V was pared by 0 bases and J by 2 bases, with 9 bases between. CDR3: CASSLGLGAYEQYF. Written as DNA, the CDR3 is TGTGCCAGCAGCTTGGGACTCGGAGCCTACGAGCAGTACTTC. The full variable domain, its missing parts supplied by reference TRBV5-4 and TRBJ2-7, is ETGVTQSPTHLIKTRGQQVTLRCSSQSGHNTVSWYQQALGQGPQFIFQYYREEENGRGNFPPRFSGLQFPNYSSELNVNALELDDSALYLCASSLGLGAYEQYFGPGTRLTVT.

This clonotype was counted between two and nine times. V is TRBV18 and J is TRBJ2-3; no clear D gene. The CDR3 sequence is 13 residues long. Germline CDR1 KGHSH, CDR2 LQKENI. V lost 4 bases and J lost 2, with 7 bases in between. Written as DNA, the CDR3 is TGTGCCAGCTCACTACCGAACACAGATACGCAGTATTTT. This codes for CASSLPNTDTQYF.

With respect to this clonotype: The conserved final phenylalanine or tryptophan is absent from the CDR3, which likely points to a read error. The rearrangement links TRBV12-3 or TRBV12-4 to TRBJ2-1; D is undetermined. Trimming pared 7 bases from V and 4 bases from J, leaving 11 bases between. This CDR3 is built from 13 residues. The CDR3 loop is CASTPELYNEQFL. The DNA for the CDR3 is TGTGCCAGCACCCCTGAACTTTACAATGAGCAGTTCCTC.

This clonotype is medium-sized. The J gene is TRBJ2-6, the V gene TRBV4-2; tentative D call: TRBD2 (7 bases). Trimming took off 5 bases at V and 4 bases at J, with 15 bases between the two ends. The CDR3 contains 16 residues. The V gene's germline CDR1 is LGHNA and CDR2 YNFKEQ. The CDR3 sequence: CASSTLGGAGANVLTF. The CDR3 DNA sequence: TGTGCCAGCAGCACCCTGGGGGGGGCCGGGGCCAACGTCCTGACTTTC.

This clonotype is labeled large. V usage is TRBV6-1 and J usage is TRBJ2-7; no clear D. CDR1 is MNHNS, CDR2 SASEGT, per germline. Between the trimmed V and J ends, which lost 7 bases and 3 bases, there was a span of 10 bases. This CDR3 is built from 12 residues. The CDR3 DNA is TGTGCCAGCAATGATTTGCACTACGAGCAGTACTTC. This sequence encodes CASNDLHYEQYF.

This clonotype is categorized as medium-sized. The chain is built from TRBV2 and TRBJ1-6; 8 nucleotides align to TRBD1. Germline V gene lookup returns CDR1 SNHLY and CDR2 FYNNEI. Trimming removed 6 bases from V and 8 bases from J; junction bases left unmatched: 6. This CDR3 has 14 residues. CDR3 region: CASRPDRVDSPLHF. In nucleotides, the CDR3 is TGTGCCAGCAGGCCGGACAGGGTAGATTCACCCCTCCACTTT.

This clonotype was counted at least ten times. Written as DNA, the CDR3 is TGTGCCAGCAGCGTTAATAATTCACCCCTCCACTTT. Translation gives CASSVNNSPLHF. The chain carries TRBV9 and TRBJ1-6; D is uncertain. Germline V gene sequence: CDR1 SGDLS, CDR2 YYNGEE. There are 12 residues in the CDR3. The ends were cut back, 2 bases at V and 5 bases at J, with 2 bases in the middle.

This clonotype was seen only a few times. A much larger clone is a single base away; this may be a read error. CDR3 bases: TGTGCCAGCAGCTTACGAGGGAGCTCGAACACCGGGGAGCTGTTTTTT. Its protein product is CASSLRGSSNTGELFF. This chain links TRBV11-2 with TRBJ2-2; D is perhaps TRBD2 (5 bases). Trimming stripped 2 bases from V and 0 bases from J, with 10 bases between. The CDR3 length is 16 residues. Germline assignment: CDR1 SGHAT and CDR2 FQNNGV. Looking up the rest from reference TRBV11-2 and TRBJ2-2 gives the full variable domain: EAGVAQSPRYKIIEKRQSVAFWCNPISGHATLYWYQQILGQGPKLLIQFQNNGVVDDSQLPKDRFSAERLKGVDSTLKIQPAKLEDSAVYLCASSLRGSSNTGELFFGEGSRLTVL.

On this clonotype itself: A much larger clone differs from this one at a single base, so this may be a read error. CDR3 in amino acids: CAISPQTAGNTTYF. The CDR3 DNA reads TGTGCCATCAGCCCTCAGACAGCTGGAAACACCACATATTTT. The rearrangement links TRBV9 to TRBJ1-3; possibly TRBD1 for D (5 bases). The germline CDR1 and CDR2 sequences are SGDLS and YYNGEE. The CDR3 consists of 14 residues.

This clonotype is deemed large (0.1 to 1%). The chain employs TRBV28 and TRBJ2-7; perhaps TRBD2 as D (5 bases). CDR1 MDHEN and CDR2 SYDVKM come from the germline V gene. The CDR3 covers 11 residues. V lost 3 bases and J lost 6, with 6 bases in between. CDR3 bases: TGTGCCAGCAGTTTTCGGGGCGAGCAGTACTTC. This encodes CASSFRGEQYF.

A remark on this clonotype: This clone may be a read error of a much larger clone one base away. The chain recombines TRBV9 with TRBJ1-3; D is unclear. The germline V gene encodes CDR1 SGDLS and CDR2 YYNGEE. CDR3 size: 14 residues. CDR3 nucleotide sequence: TGTGCCATCAGCCCTCAGATAGCTGGAAACACCATATATTTT. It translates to CAISPQIAGNTIYF.

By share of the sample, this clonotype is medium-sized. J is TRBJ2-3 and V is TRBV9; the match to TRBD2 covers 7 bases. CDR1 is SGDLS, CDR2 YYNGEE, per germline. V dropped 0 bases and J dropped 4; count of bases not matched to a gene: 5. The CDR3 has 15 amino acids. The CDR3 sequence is CASSVDIGRSDTQYF. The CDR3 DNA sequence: TGTGCCAGCAGCGTAGATATCGGGAGGTCAGATACGCAGTATTTT.

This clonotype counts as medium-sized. As DNA, the CDR3 is TGTGCCAGCAGTTACTCGGGGGACAGGTTTAGCAATCAGCCCCAGCATTTT. It translates to CASSYSGDRFSNQPQHF. This sequence joins TRBV6-6 and TRBJ1-5, with TRBD1 matching over 8 bases. The CDR3 runs to 17 residues. V lost 0 bases to trimming and J lost 0 bases; unmatched junction nucleotides: 4. Germline V CDR1 and CDR2: MNHNY, SVGAGI (reference sequence).

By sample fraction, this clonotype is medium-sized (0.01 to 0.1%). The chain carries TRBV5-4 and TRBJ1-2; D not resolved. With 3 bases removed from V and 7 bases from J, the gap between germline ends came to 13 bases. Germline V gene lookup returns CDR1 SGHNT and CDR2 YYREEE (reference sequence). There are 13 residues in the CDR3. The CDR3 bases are TGTGCCAGCAGCTCTAGGGAAAGGAGTGGCTACACCTTC. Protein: CASSSRERSGYTF.

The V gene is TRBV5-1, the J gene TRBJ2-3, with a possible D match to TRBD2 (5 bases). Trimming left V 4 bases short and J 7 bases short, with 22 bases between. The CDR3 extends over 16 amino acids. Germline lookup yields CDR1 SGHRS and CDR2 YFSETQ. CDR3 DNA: TGCGCCAGCAGCCTGGACGCTATCGGGGTTTCATATACGCAGTATTTT. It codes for CASSLDAIGVSYTQYF.

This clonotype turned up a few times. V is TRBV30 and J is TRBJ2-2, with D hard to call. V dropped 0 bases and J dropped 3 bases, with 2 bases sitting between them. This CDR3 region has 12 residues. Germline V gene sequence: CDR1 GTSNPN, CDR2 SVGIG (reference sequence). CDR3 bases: TGTGCCTGGAGTGTCTACACCGGGGAGCTGTTTTTT. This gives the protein CAWSVYTGELFF.